This TCR beta chain was captured by sequencing in a study of vaccination and CD4 T cells after COVID-19. Study-level background: Stimulation of cells relied on overlapping spike peptides derived from SARS-CoV-2, HCoV-NL63, HCoV-OC43 and HCoV-229E.

Oncomine TCR Beta short-read sequencing was applied to DNA from cultured CD4+ T cells. Each CDR3 protein is one row after TCRdb ran MiXCR on the PCR reads. The data hold about 3,800 distinct CDR3 sequences, with roughly 19% observed a single time. This clonotype was seen just once. What it binds is unknown. CDR3 length: 11 residues. Germline loops: CDR1 MGHRA, CDR2 YSYEKL. The V end lost 5 bases, the J end lost 5 bases, and 3 bases lay between the germline ends. Treatment noted: roughly ten-day PBMC culture with coronavirus spike peptide pools or control peptides (ViraFEST assay). This clonotype originated in a human donor who had recovered from COVID-19. The chain couples TRBV4-1 to TRBJ1-4; D gene uncertain. The specimen sequenced was CD4+ T cells from blood, cultured in vitro. CDR3 amino acids: CASSVNEKLFF. The DNA of the CDR3 is TGCGCCAGCAGCGTGAATGAAAAACTGTTTTTT.